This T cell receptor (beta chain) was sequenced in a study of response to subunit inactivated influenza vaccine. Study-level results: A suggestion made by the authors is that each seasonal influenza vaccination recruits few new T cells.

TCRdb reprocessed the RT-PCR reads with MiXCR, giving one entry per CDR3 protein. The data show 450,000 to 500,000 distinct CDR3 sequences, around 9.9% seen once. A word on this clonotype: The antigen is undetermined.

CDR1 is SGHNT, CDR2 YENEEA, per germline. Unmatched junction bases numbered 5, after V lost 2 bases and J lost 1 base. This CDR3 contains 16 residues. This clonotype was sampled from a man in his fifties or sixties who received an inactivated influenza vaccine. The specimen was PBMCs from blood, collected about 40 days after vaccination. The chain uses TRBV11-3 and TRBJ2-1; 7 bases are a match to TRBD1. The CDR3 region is CASSLNDRVSYNEQFF. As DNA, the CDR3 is TGTGCCAGCAGCTTAAATGACAGGGTATCCTACAATGAGCAGTTCTTC.